This entry features one T cell receptor (beta chain) sequence. This clone was picked up one time. Its antigen has not been determined. There are no base qualities to consult, and no much larger clone falls within one base. TCRbeta CDR3 regions were amplified from genomic DNA using the immunoSEQ Assay, a bias-controlled multiplex PCR. In the authors' own workflow: Nucleated cell counts per sample were estimated from amplification of reference gene primers within the assay. Sequence reads were collapsed and filtered to measure the absolute abundance of every unique TCRbeta CDR3 rearrangement. For each sample, productive Simpson clonality was calculated as the square root of Simpson's diversity index over productive rearrangements. Sourced from immuneACCESS, this table was stored by TCRdb with only in-frame sequences that have V and J called. A share of the clones is absent; for the studies checked, an unresolved V gene accounts for under half, and the remainder has no known explanation. For V, J and clone size, that table is used; D and trimming come from the DNA. Across this sample there are about 89,000 clones, with around 72% seen only once. Of the sample, 13% to 15% is held by the ten largest clones.

Each collaborating institution followed its own protocols to collect whole blood in K2EDTA tubes. Collaborator samples were shipped for TCRbeta analysis as frozen whole blood, isolated PBMCs, or DNA extracted from either sample type. The data are from a study of blood T cell repertoires in COVID-19 (dated by TCRdb to 2018 to 2020). Study-level background: Samples covering the acute and convalescent phases of COVID-19 were provided by collaborators in the United States, Italy and Spain. A de-identified subject ID, COVID-19 status, age in years and sex were almost always included in the sample metadata. The repertoires were made available in a free public database intended to serve as a resource for research on the immune response to SARS-CoV-2. The prospective study material was composed of cDNA or gDNA derived from T cells, B-cell-depleted T cells, or PBMCs. HLA class I and class II types, where available, came from metadata supplied by the sample provider rather than from assay-based typing. The samples were drawn from two sources: the first 160 participants of the ongoing ImmuneRACE study, and some 1,300 subjects contributed by 6 global collaborators. Deeply sampled blood TCRbeta repertoires from subjects exposed to, actively infected with, or recovered from COVID-19 were included in the dataset. The paper as a whole reports these results and caveats: The amount of clinical and demographic metadata varied by source and participant and was provided uncurated.

Trimmed from V: 3 bases; trimmed from J: 7 bases; junction bases lacking a gene match: 13. There are 16 amino acids in the CDR3, from cysteine to phenylalanine inclusive. The entry retains the CDR3 DNA only, 48 bases that are in frame from base 1. The germline V gene (reference sequence) yields DFQATT for CDR1 and SNEGSKA for CDR2. The source of this sequence is a woman older than 75 with acute or convalescent COVID-19. The chain is encoded by TRBV20-1 joined to TRBJ2-1, with 9 junctional bases fitting TRBD2. Sequencing used peripheral blood. This receptor has the CDR3 CSASGSWLAGLNEQFF. The sequence in DNA is TGCAGTGCTAGTGGGTCGTGGCTAGCGGGGTTAAATGAGCAGTTCTTC.